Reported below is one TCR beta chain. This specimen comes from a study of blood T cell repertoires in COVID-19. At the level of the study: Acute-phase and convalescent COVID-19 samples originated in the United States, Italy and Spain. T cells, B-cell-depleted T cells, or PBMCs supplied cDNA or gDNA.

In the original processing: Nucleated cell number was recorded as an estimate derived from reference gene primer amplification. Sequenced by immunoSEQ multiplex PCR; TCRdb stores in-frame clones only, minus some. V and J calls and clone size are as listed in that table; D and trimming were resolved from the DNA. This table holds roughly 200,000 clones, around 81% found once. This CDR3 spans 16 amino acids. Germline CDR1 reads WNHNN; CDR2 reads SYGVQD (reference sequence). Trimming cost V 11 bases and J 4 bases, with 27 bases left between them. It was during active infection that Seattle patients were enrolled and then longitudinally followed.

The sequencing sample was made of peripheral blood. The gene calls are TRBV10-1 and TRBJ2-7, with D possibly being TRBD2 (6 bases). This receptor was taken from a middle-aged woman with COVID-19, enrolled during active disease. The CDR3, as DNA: TGCGCCCCTCTGGGCACGTTCAGCGGCGGGGAGTACGAGCAGTACTTC. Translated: CAPLGTFSGGEYEQYF.